Sequencing of this T cell receptor beta chain was carried out in a study of blood T cell repertoires in COVID-19. In the study overall: T cells, B-cell-depleted T cells, or PBMCs provided the cDNA or gDNA that served as material.

Looked up from germline, CDR1 is LGHNA and CDR2 is YSLEER. Deletions cut 4 bases from V and 2 bases from J, with 8 bases between. The CDR3 loop spans 13 amino acids. Original analysis: Reference gene primers were amplified, and this amplification served to estimate nucleated cell counts. The method was immunoSEQ multiplex PCR; TCRdb's version includes in-frame clones alone and lacks a portion of them. V and J calls and clone size are those listed in that table; D and trimming were worked out from the DNA. The sample records about 300,000 clones, approximately 87% being singletons. The chain carries TRBV4-3 and TRBJ1-1; D ambiguous. Sequenced: peripheral blood. This clonotype originated in a woman aged 40 to 55 who had recovered from COVID-19. The CDR3 region has the DNA TGCGCCAGCAGCCTACAAGTTAACACTGAAGCTTTCTTT. This sequence encodes CASSLQVNTEAFF.